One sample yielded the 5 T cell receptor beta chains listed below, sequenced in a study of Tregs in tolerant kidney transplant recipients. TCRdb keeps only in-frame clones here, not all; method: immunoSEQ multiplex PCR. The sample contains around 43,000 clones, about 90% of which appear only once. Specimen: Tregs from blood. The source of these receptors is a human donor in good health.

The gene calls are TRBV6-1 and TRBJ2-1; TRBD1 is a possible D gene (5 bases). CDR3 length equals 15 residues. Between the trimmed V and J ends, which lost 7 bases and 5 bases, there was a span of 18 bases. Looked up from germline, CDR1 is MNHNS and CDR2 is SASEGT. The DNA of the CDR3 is TGTGCCAGCAACCTACAGGCCACCCACAACAATGAGCAGTTCTTC. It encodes CASNLQATHNNEQFF.

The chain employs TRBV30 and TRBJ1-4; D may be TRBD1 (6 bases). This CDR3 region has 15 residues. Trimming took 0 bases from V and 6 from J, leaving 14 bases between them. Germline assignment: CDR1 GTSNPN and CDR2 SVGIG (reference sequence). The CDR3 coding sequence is TGTGCCTGGAGTGTACCCTGGGCAGGGGATGAAAAACTGTTTTTT. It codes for CAWSVPWAGDEKLFF.

In DNA form, the CDR3 reads TGTGCCAGTAGGAGAGCGGGGGGTCCAGATACGCAGTATTTT. Its translation: CASRRAGGPDTQYF. The rearrangement links TRBV19 to TRBJ2-3; TRBD2 agrees at 9 bases. This CDR3 contains 14 residues. Trimming at V came to 6 bases and at J to 4 bases, leaving 5 bases not matched to a gene. Per germline, CDR1 LNHDA and CDR2 SQIVND (reference sequence).

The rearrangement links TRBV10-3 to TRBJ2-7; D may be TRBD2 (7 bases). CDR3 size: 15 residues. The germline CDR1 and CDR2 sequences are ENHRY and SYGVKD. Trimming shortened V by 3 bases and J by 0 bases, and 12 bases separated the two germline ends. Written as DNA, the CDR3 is TGTGCCATCAGTGACGGGGGGCGGGGCTCCTACGAGCAGTACTTC. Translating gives CAISDGGRGSYEQYF.

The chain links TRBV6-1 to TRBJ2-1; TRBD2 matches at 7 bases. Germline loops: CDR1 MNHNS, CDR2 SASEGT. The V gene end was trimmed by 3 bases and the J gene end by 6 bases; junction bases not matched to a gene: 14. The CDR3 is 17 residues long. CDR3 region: CASSDRPSGSRFNEQFF. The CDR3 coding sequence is TGTGCCAGCAGTGACCGGCCTAGCGGAAGCCGATTCAATGAGCAGTTCTTC.